Listed below are T cell receptor beta chains from one sample, sequenced in a study of blood T cell repertoires in COVID-19. TCRdb's copy holds only in-frame clones and misses some; the assay was immunoSEQ multiplex PCR. The sample contains roughly 140,000 clones, approximately 84% of which appear only once. The sequenced sample was peripheral blood. The receptors were gathered from a human donor in a cohort sampled during active COVID-19. Each CDR3 is given with its conserved first and last residue. Each record gives: D gene, clone size, J gene, V gene, CDR3 DNA, CDR3 protein. D genes are given only for firm matches. The size field is filled for only some rows; it gives once, few, many or a size class.

-	-	TRBJ2-3	TRBV5-1	TGCGCCAGCAGCTTGGGGGGGGGCGCAGATACGCAGTATTTT	CASSLGGGADTQYF
TRBD1	-	TRBJ1-3	TRBV2	TGTGCCAGCAGCCGGGACAGGGGTTCAGGAAACACCATATATTTT	CASSRDRGSGNTIYF
-	-	TRBJ2-6	TRBV19	TGTGCCAGTAGCGAGCCCTCCGGGGCCAACGTCCTGACTTTC	CASSEPSGANVLTF
TRBD2	-	TRBJ2-1	TRBV27	TGTGCCAGCAGTTTACGAACTAGCGGGATAACCTACAATGAGCAGTTCTTC	CASSLRTSGITYNEQFF
-	-	TRBJ1-2	TRBV6-4	TGTGCCAGCAATCCGGGTCCGAATCAGGGCTACACCTTC	CASNPGPNQGYTF
-	-	TRBJ1-3	TRBV4-1	TGCGCCAGCAGCCAAGAGCGGGGGGCGGCCGGAAACACCATATATTTT	CASSQERGAAGNTIYF
TRBD1	-	TRBJ2-5	TRBV11-2	TGTGCCAGCAGCCAAGCCGGGACAGACCAAGAGACCCAGTACTTC	CASSQAGTDQETQYF
-	-	TRBJ1-6	TRBV6-6	TGTGCCAGCAGTTACTCCGACGGGTCACCCCTCCACTTT	CASSYSDGSPLHF
-	-	TRBJ1-2	TRBV5-6	TGTGCCAGCAGCCCGGGGTATTCTGGCTACACCTTC	CASSPGYSGYTF
-	-	TRBJ1-2	TRBV3-1/TRBV3-2	TGTGCCAGCAGCCACAAAGCCGGGATCTATGGCTACACCTTC	CASSHKAGIYGYTF
-	-	TRBJ1-2	TRBV6-5	TGTGCCAGCAGTTGGGACACAGGCTATGGCTACACCTTC	CASSWDTGYGYTF
TRBD2	-	TRBJ2-3	TRBV6-1	TGTGCCAGCAGTGTTACTAGCGGGGGGGACACAGATACGCAGTATTTT	CASSVTSGGDTDTQYF
TRBD1	-	TRBJ1-5	TRBV11-2	TGTGCCAGCAGCCCGGGACAGGGGGTCTGGGAGCCCCAGCATTTT	CASSPGQGVWEPQHF
TRBD2	-	TRBJ2-2	TRBV6-6	TGTGCCAGCAGAAGACTAGCGGAGAGTAACACCGGGGAGCTGTTTTTT	CASRRLAESNTGELFF
-	-	TRBJ1-1	TRBV7-3	TGTGCCAGCAGCTCCGGGACAACGAACACTGAAGCTTTCTTT	CASSSGTTNTEAFF
TRBD2	-	TRBJ2-3	TRBV9	TGTGCCAGCAGCCCGGGACTAGCGGGGGGACAAGATACGCAGTATTTT	CASSPGLAGGQDTQYF
TRBD1	-	TRBJ2-1	TRBV5-1	TGCGCCAGCAGCTTGTCGCCCCCCGGGACAGGGAGCCATGAGCAGTTCTTC	CASSLSPPGTGSHEQFF
TRBD1	-	TRBJ1-4	TRBV6-5	TGTGCCAGCACCCTGGACAGGGCGGGTGAAAAACTGTTTTTT	CASTLDRAGEKLFF
-	few	TRBJ1-2	TRBV7-9	TGTGCCAGCAGCTCGATTTGGCCCAGTGGCTATGGCTACACCTTC	CASSSIWPSGYGYTF
-	-	TRBJ2-2	TRBV5-8	TGTGCCAGCAGCTTACTGGGACTTTACACCGGGGAGCTGTTTTTT	CASSLLGLYTGELFF
-	-	TRBJ1-6	TRBV27	TGTGCCAGTCGGGGATCCTATAATTCACCCCTCCACTTT	CASRGSYNSPLHF
-	-	TRBJ2-4	TRBV11-3	TGTGCCAGCAGCGCCGGGACTGAAAACATTCAGTACTTC	CASSAGTENIQYF
-	-	TRBJ1-2	TRBV7-2	TGTGCCAGCAGCTCCGCGGCGGGGCTTGGCTACACCTTC	CASSSAAGLGYTF
TRBD2	-	TRBJ2-1	TRBV6-5	TGTGCCAGCAATCTAGCGGGGGGGCAGTGGGATGAGCAGTTCTTC	CASNLAGGQWDEQFF
TRBD2	-	TRBJ2-4	TRBV6-5	TGTGCCAGCAGGGTGACTAGCGGGGGGCGAAACATTCAGTACTTC	CASRVTSGGRNIQYF
-	-	TRBJ1-5	TRBV5-6	TGTGCCAGCAGCGCTCGGGGAGGAGATAGCAATCAGCCCCAGCATTTT	CASSARGGDSNQPQHF
-	once	TRBJ2-1	TRBV3-1/TRBV3-2	TGTGCCAGCAGCCGCCCCGGGACTGTCTACAATGAGCAGTTCTTC	CASSRPGTVYNEQFF
-	-	TRBJ2-7	TRBV18	TGTGCCAGCTCAACTAACCCGGGACAAGAGGGCGAGCAGTACTTC	CASSTNPGQEGEQYF
-	-	TRBJ1-5	TRBV24-1	TGTGCCACCAGTGATTGGACATCCAATCAGCCCCAGCATTTT	CATSDWTSNQPQHF
TRBD1	-	TRBJ2-2	TRBV4-1	TGCGCCAGCAGCCGCCGACAGGGCTCCGGGGAGCTGTTTTTT	CASSRRQGSGELFF
-	-	TRBJ2-2	TRBV5-6	TGTGCCAGCAGCTTCCCGGGACAACCGACCGGGGAGCTGTTTTTT	CASSFPGQPTGELFF
-	-	TRBJ2-4	TRBV5-1	TGCGCCAGCAGCTCCCTGGACGGGAAGGACATTCAGTACTTC	CASSSLDGKDIQYF
TRBD1	-	TRBJ1-2	TRBV28	TGTGCCAGCAGTTTCCAACACCCGGGACAGGGTACTGACACCTTC	CASSFQHPGQGTDTF
-	few	TRBJ2-5	TRBV7-2	TGTGCCAGCAGCCGTCGAGGCGTCGCCCAGTACTTC	CASSRRGVAQYF
-	-	TRBJ1-1	TRBV19	TGTGCCAGCCAACCTTTGGGGCTGAACACTGAAGCTTTCTTT	CASQPLGLNTEAFF
TRBD1	-	TRBJ2-1	TRBV28	TGTGCCAGCAGTTTACTGGGACAGAGGAACTACAATGAGCAGTTCTTC	CASSLLGQRNYNEQFF
-	-	TRBJ1-2	TRBV19	TGTGCCAGTATCCCAGGGGATAACTATGGCTACACCTTC	CASIPGDNYGYTF
TRBD1	once	TRBJ2-3	TRBV2	TGTGCCAGCAGTGAGGTAGGGGGCCTGACAGATACGCAGTATTTT	CASSEVGGLTDTQYF
TRBD1	few	TRBJ2-7	TRBV2	TGTGCCAGCAGAGACAGGGGAAACTACGAGCAGTACTTC	CASRDRGNYEQYF
-	-	TRBJ2-1	TRBV6-1	TGTGCCAGCAGTGAAGCCGTGGCCAGTCCGTACCTCTACAATGAGCAGTTCTTC	CASSEAVASPYLYNEQFF
TRBD1	-	TRBJ1-4	TRBV19	TGTGCCAGTAGTCCCTACTCACAGGGGGTAAATGAAAAACTGTTTTTT	CASSPYSQGVNEKLFF
-	-	TRBJ1-5	TRBV5-4	TGTGCCAGCAGCTTAGAAGGGGTCAATCAGCCCCAGCATTTT	CASSLEGVNQPQHF
-	-	TRBJ2-3	TRBV7-2	TGTGCCAGCAGCCCGACACTGGACAGCCCGACGCAGTATTTT	CASSPTLDSPTQYF
-	-	TRBJ1-5	TRBV5-1	TGCGCCAGCAGCTTAACAGGGCATTGGGATCAGCCCCAGCATTTT	CASSLTGHWDQPQHF
-	-	TRBJ1-3	TRBV5-1	TGCGCCAGCAGCCCTGAAGGAGAGGGCCCCTCGAGCACCATATATTTT	CASSPEGEGPSSTIYF
TRBD2	-	TRBJ2-2	TRBV2	TGTGCCAGCAGTGGGACTAGCGGGGAATACACCGGGGAGCTGTTTTTT	CASSGTSGEYTGELFF
-	-	TRBJ2-7	TRBV19	TGTGCCAGTAGTATAGATTGGGCAGGATCCTACGAGCAGTACTTC	CASSIDWAGSYEQYF
TRBD1	-	TRBJ1-5	TRBV6-5	TGTGCCAGCAGGGCCACAGGGGGACCTCAGCCCCAGCATTTT	CASRATGGPQPQHF
-	-	TRBJ2-2	TRBV5-4	TGTGCCAGCAGCTTGGCTCGGGAAAGGGACACCGGGGAGCTGTTTTTT	CASSLARERDTGELFF
-	-	TRBJ1-1	TRBV20-1	TGCAGTGGGGGGGAACCCCTTGAAGCTTTCTTT	CSGGEPLEAFF
TRBD1	-	TRBJ2-7	TRBV18	TGTGCCAGCTCTCTTGGACAGGACTACGAGCAGTACTTC	CASSLGQDYEQYF
-	-	TRBJ1-1	TRBV5-8	TGTGCCACCGCGACAGTGTACACTGAAGCTTTCTTT	CATATVYTEAFF